Below, 19 T cell receptor beta chains from the same sample are listed, as sequenced in a study of blood T cells in healthy people across ages. A sample-barcoded 5' primer and a J-beta primer mix were used in a second PCR of about 7 to 11 cycles. Using its own MiXCR run on the 5' RACE reads, TCRdb lists one record per CDR3 protein. There are around 2 million distinct CDR3 sequences in the sample; 30% to 40% occur only once, and under 30% lies in the top ten. Sequences were obtained from blood. All receptors derive from a human donor in good health.

A few counts support this clonotype. This rearrangement joins TRBV29-1 to TRBJ1-2; D may be TRBD1 (6 bases). This CDR3 contains 13 residues. Per germline, CDR1 SQVTM and CDR2 ANQGSEA. V was pared by 4 bases and J by 1 base, with 10 bases between. CDR3 region: CSVVRQVNYGYTF. The CDR3, as DNA: TGCAGCGTTGTCCGACAGGTTAACTATGGCTACACCTTC.

This clonotype was counted a few times. The chain carries TRBV29-1 and TRBJ1-1, with D hard to call. Germline V gene data show CDR1 as SQVTM and CDR2 as ANQGSEA. The CDR3 is 13 residues long. V lost 4 bases to trimming and J lost 0 bases, with 9 bases between them. The CDR3: CSVVQPMNTEAFF. For the CDR3, the DNA is TGCAGCGTTGTGCAGCCTATGAACACTGAAGCTTTCTTT.

The chain couples TRBV28 to TRBJ2-7; TRBD1 matches at 10 bases. The germline V gene has CDR1 MDHEN and CDR2 SYDVKM. J lost 6 bases, V lost 7 bases, and 9 bases had no gene match. This CDR3 has 14 amino acids. CDR3 DNA: TGTGCCAGCAATATATTGGGACAGGGGACCGAGCAGTACTTC. It specifies CASNILGQGTEQYF. The complete variable domain, with remaining parts taken from reference TRBV28 and TRBJ2-7, reads DVKVTQSSRYLVKRTGEKVFLECVQDMDHENMFWYRQDPGLGLRLIYFSYDVKMKEKGDIPEGYSVSREKKERFSLILESASTNQTSMYLCASNILGQGTEQYFGPGTRLTVT.

The rearrangement uses TRBV5-1 and TRBJ1-1; D is undetermined. The CDR3 length is 15 residues. Germline CDR1 reads SGHRS; CDR2 reads YFSETQ. V shed 0 bases and J shed 3 bases, with 12 bases lying between them. CDR3 in amino acids: CASSLVPAEDTEAFF. The CDR3 DNA sequence: TGCGCCAGCAGCTTGGTCCCAGCGGAGGACACTGAAGCTTTCTTT.

This chain joins TRBV10-3 and TRBJ1-5; D ambiguous. The germline V and J ends were trimmed by 6 bases and 5 bases, with 8 bases remaining between them. Germline V gives CDR1 ENHRY, CDR2 SYGVKD. CDR3 length: 12 residues. In DNA form, the CDR3 reads TGTGCCATCAGGGGTGTCGATCAGCCCCAGCATTTT. Protein product: CAIRGVDQPQHF.

This clonotype was counted between two and nine times. The chain has TRBV7-3 and TRBJ2-3; a possible D gene is TRBD1 (6 bases). This CDR3 contains 16 residues. Germline-derived CDR1 and CDR2 are SGHTA and FQGTGA. V was shortened by 5 bases and J by 0 bases, with 15 bases between the two germline ends. The CDR3 is CASSHLPGVSTDTQYF. In nucleotides, the CDR3 is TGTGCCAGCAGCCACCTCCCAGGGGTCAGCACAGATACGCAGTATTTT. The complete variable domain, with remaining parts taken from reference TRBV7-3 and TRBJ2-3, reads GAGVSQTPSNKVTEKGKYVELRCDPISGHTALYWYRQSLGQGPEFLIYFQGTGAADDSGLPNDRFFAVRPEGSVSTLKIQRTERGDSAVYLCASSHLPGVSTDTQYFGPGTRLTVL.

The rearrangement links TRBV5-1 to TRBJ2-5, with a tentative D call TRBD2 (5 bases). Trimming took off 7 bases at V and 1 base at J, with 11 bases between the two ends. The germline gives CDR1 SGHRS, CDR2 YFSETQ. The CDR3 runs to 13 residues. CDR3 amino acids: CASDSGFQETQYF. CDR3 nucleotide sequence: TGCGCCAGCGACTCGGGGTTCCAAGAGACCCAGTACTTC.

This chain links TRBV20-1 with TRBJ1-1; D call uncertain. V lost 0 bases and J 0 bases, leaving 14 bases between the germline ends. Germline V gene data show CDR1 as DFQATT and CDR2 as SNEGSKA (reference sequence). This CDR3 comprises 16 residues. CDR3 nucleotide sequence: TGCAGTGCTAGAGATCTAAGGTCAGGTATGAACACTGAAGCTTTCTTT. It specifies CSARDLRSGMNTEAFF.

The chain has TRBV4-2 and TRBJ2-4, with D possibly TRBD2 on 7 matching bases. This CDR3 region has 18 residues. CDR1 LGHNA and CDR2 YNFKEQ come from the germline V gene. Deletions cut 0 bases from V and 5 bases from J, with 20 bases between. The CDR3 DNA reads TGTGCCAGCAGCCAAGATAAGGGGGGGGGCCTTCTTCAAAACATTCAGTACTTC. Translated, it gives CASSQDKGGGLLQNIQYF.

The V call is TRBV2, the J call TRBJ2-7, with no clear D. The CDR3 covers 15 residues. Germline V gene sequence: CDR1 SNHLY, CDR2 FYNNEI. Trimming stripped 6 bases from V and 0 bases from J, with 15 bases between. CDR3 in DNA: TGTGCCAGCAGCAGTGGACCGTTATTCTCCTACGAGCAGTACTTC. It specifies CASSSGPLFSYEQYF.

CDR3 sequence reads: CSVAGGDYADTQYF. CDR3 nucleotide sequence: TGCAGCGTTGCAGGAGGGGATTATGCAGATACGCAGTATTTT. The chain uses TRBV29-1 and TRBJ2-3, with a weak D call TRBD2 (6 bases). V lost 4 bases and J lost 4, with 15 bases in between. Germline V lookup: CDR1 SQVTM, CDR2 ANQGSEA. CDR3 size: 14 residues.

This clonotype was seen only a few times. The rearrangement uses TRBV7-3 and TRBJ2-5; D is tentatively TRBD1 or TRBD2 (5 bases each). This CDR3 has 15 amino acids. Germline assignment: CDR1 SGHTA and CDR2 FQGTGA. V lost 0 bases, J lost 4 bases, and 12 bases lay in between. The CDR3 coding sequence is TGTGCCAGCAGCTTAACCCGGTCGGGACCAGAGACCCAGTACTTC. Protein product: CASSLTRSGPETQYF.

This clonotype came up a few times. V and J are TRBV4-1 and TRBJ2-1, with 7 bases matching TRBD2. The CDR3 consists of 18 residues. J gave up 4 bases and V 4 bases, and 16 bases lay outside the gene matches. CDR1 MGHRA and CDR2 YSYEKL come from the germline V gene. The CDR3 reads CASSRVVSGGGPYNEQFF. The DNA for the CDR3 is TGCGCCAGCAGCCGTGTAGTGAGTGGCGGGGGACCTTACAATGAGCAGTTCTTC.

V is TRBV11-2 and J is TRBJ2-1, with TRBD1 as a possible D gene (6 bases). This CDR3 has 15 amino acids. Germline CDR1 SGHAT, CDR2 FQNNGV. V lost 5 bases and J 5 bases, leaving 16 bases between the germline ends. CDR3 amino acids: CASSANRQVNNEQFF. As DNA, the CDR3 is TGTGCCAGCAGCGCGAACAGACAGGTCAACAATGAGCAGTTCTTC.

The chain recombines TRBV12-3 or TRBV12-4 with TRBJ2-1; D is perhaps TRBD2 (7 bases). The germline V and J ends were trimmed by 6 bases and 6 bases, with 15 bases remaining between them. CDR3 length equals 14 residues. The CDR3 DNA reads as TGTGCCAGCAGCGGGGGGCGGGGAGGCAATGAGCAGTTCTTC. As protein: CASSGGRGGNEQFF.

The chain employs TRBV7-2 and TRBJ1-2, with 11 bases that match TRBD1. CDR1 SGHTA and CDR2 FQGNSA come from the germline V gene. The V and J ends lost 5 bases and 6 bases, in that order; junction bases with no gene match: 11. The CDR3 totals 16 residues. CDR3 in DNA: TGTGCCAGCAGCCCCCGAGGACAGGGGGCGCATGATGGCTACACCTTC. This sequence encodes CASSPRGQGAHDGYTF.

This clonotype was observed a handful of times. This chain uses TRBV5-1 with TRBJ2-1; 12 nucleotides match TRBD2. The J segment lost 5 bases and the V segment lost 3 bases, leaving 3 bases of the junction unmatched. This CDR3 is 15 amino acids long. Germline V gene data show CDR1 as SGHRS and CDR2 as YFSETQ. The CDR3 sequence: CASSWRTSGDNEQFF. DNA of the CDR3: TGCGCCAGCAGCTGGAGGACTAGCGGGGACAATGAGCAGTTCTTC.

The chain is built from TRBV16 and TRBJ1-4; D not resolved. Germline V lookup: CDR1 KGHSY, CDR2 FQNENV. Trimming left V 0 bases short and J 4 bases short, with 12 bases between. This CDR3 spans 16 amino acids. The CDR3 region has the DNA TGTGCCAGCAGCCAATCGAATACGGGATTTAATGAAAAACTGTTTTTT. Encoded protein: CASSQSNTGFNEKLFF.

This clonotype showed up just a few times. This rearrangement joins TRBV7-9 to TRBJ1-1; 9 bases line up with TRBD1. The CDR3 sequence is 15 residues long. In germline, CDR1 is SEHNR, CDR2 FQNEAQ (reference sequence). After removal of 8 bases from V and 4 bases from J, the junction contained 11 bases not matched to a gene. The CDR3 reads CASGRNRGLGTEAFF. The CDR3 DNA reads TGTGCCAGCGGGAGGAACAGGGGGCTGGGCACTGAAGCTTTCTTT.